The 23 T cell receptor beta chains in this list originate from one sample, sequenced in a study of neoadjuvant anti-PD-1 for oral cavity cancer. Described time point: after neoadjuvant nivolumab, at surgical resection. Libraries were prepared by immunoSEQ multiplex PCR; TCRdb keeps only in-frame clonotypes and omits some of them. The sample contains just over 65,000 clones, about 85% of which appear only once. The sample consisted of PBMCs, taken after nivolumab (anti-PD-1) treatment. The source is a person aged 40 to 85 with oral cavity squamous cell carcinoma.

The chain carries TRBV30 and TRBJ1-5; D is perhaps TRBD1 (5 bases). Trimming took off 3 bases at V and 0 bases at J, with 15 bases between the two ends. The CDR3 covers 16 residues. Germline CDR1 is GTSNPN and CDR2 is SVGIG (reference sequence). Written as DNA, the CDR3 is TGTGCCTGGAGAGCCACCGGGACGGCTAGCAATCAGCCCCAGCATTTT. Protein product: CAWRATGTASNQPQHF.

This sequence joins TRBV6-4 and TRBJ1-2; the D is unclear. Germline V CDR1 and CDR2: MRHNA, SNTAGT. The CDR3 has 13 amino acids. Trimming shortened V by 3 bases and J by 2 bases, and 7 bases separated the two germline ends. CDR3 DNA: TGTGCCAGCAGTGAAGACGGCAACTATGGCTACACCTTC. Its translation: CASSEDGNYGYTF.

The count of this clone is one. The V and J genes are TRBV30 and TRBJ2-3; the D is unclear. This CDR3 is 15 amino acids long. Between the trimmed V and J ends, which lost 3 bases and 2 bases, there was a span of 15 bases. The germline V gene has CDR1 GTSNPN and CDR2 SVGIG (reference sequence). The CDR3, as DNA: TGTGCCTGGAGCTTCTCACCTTATTCCACAGATACGCAGTATTTT. Its protein product is CAWSFSPYSTDTQYF.

The V call is TRBV11-1, the J call TRBJ2-3; no firm D call. V was cut by 0 bases and J by 2 bases, with 3 bases left in between. Germline lookup yields CDR1 SGHAT and CDR2 FQDESV (reference sequence). The CDR3 spans 13 residues. CDR3 sequence (DNA): TGTGCCAGCAGCTTAGCCCCCACAGATACGCAGTATTTT. This translates into CASSLAPTDTQYF. The full variable domain, its missing parts supplied by reference TRBV11-1 and TRBJ2-3, is EAEVAQSPRYKITEKSQAVAFWCDPISGHATLYWYRQILGQGPELLVQFQDESVVDDSQLPKDRFSAERLKGVDSTLKIQPAELGDSAMYLCASSLAPTDTQYFGPGTRLTVL.

V gene TRBV5-1 combines with J gene TRBJ2-3, with D possibly matching TRBD2 (6 bases). V dropped 4 bases and J dropped 4 bases, with 16 bases sitting between them. Germline CDR1 reads SGHRS; CDR2 reads YFSETQ. The CDR3 consists of 15 residues. The CDR3 reads CASSVRGIASDTQYF. In nucleotides, the CDR3 is TGCGCCAGCAGCGTCCGGGGGATAGCCTCAGATACGCAGTATTTT.

The DNA for the CDR3 is TGTGCCAGCAGCTTAAGGGGGATCGACGGCGCGAACACCTACGAGCAGTACTTC. Encoded protein: CASSLRGIDGANTYEQYF. The V and J genes are TRBV7-9 and TRBJ2-7, with D maybe TRBD1 (6 bases). V lost 2 bases to trimming and J lost 2 bases, with 22 bases between them. The germline gives CDR1 SEHNR, CDR2 FQNEAQ (reference sequence). The CDR3 length is 18 residues.

The chain employs TRBV5-6 and TRBJ1-2; D is undetermined. CDR1 is SGHDT and CDR2 is YYEEEE in the germline V gene. The CDR3 runs 14 residues. The V and J ends lost 0 bases and 4 bases respectively, with 10 bases between them. The DNA for the CDR3 is TGTGCCAGCAGCTTGGAAGAGGGAGCCTATGGCTACACCTTC. Translating it yields CASSLEEGAYGYTF.

The rearrangement links TRBV2 to TRBJ1-1, with 7 nucleotides matching TRBD1. The CDR3 contains 14 residues. Germline CDR1 reads SNHLY; CDR2 reads FYNNEI. J gave up 3 bases and V 3 bases, and 4 bases lay outside the gene matches. The CDR3 DNA reads as TGTGCCAGCAGTGATCGACAGGGATACACTGAAGCTTTCTTT. Translation gives CASSDRQGYTEAFF.

V is TRBV6-6 and J is TRBJ2-5, with 8 positions matching TRBD2. This CDR3 spans 16 amino acids. CDR1 is MNHNY, CDR2 SVGAGI, per germline (reference sequence). Trimming removed 0 bases from V and 5 bases from J; junction bases left unmatched: 8. The CDR3 nucleotides are TGTGCCAGCAGTTACTCCCGGACTAGCCCTACGGAGACCCAGTACTTC. This sequence encodes CASSYSRTSPTETQYF.

The chain employs TRBV11-3 and TRBJ2-1, with 8 bases fitting TRBD2. The CDR3 has 15 residues. Per germline, CDR1 SGHNT and CDR2 YENEEA. With 2 bases clipped from V and 5 bases from J, the junction kept 5 bases outside the gene matches. In DNA form, the CDR3 reads TGTGCCAGCAGCTTATCGCTAGCGGGTCACAATGAGCAGTTCTTC. Translated, it gives CASSLSLAGHNEQFF.

This clone was detected a few times. The gene calls are TRBV14 and TRBJ2-5; D remains unclear. V gave up 6 bases and J gave up 1 base, with 18 bases separating them. The CDR3 covers 16 residues. Germline CDR1 and CDR2: SGHDN and FVKESK. CDR3 amino acids: CASSRKGASLQETQYF. The DNA for the CDR3 is TGTGCCAGCAGTCGGAAAGGCGCGTCCCTCCAAGAGACCCAGTACTTC. The whole variable domain, remainder taken from reference TRBV14 and TRBJ2-5, is EAGVTQFPSHSVIEKGQTVTLRCDPISGHDNLYWYRRVMGKEIKFLLHFVKESKQDESGMPNNRFLAERTGGTYSTLKVQPAELEDSGVYFCASSRKGASLQETQYFGPGTRLLVL.

CDR3 nucleotides: TGCAGCGTTGAGGCAGGGGGTTTGAACGAGCAGTACTTC. As protein: CSVEAGGLNEQYF. The chain uses TRBV29-1 and TRBJ2-7, with 7 nucleotides matching TRBD1. The CDR3 extends over 13 amino acids. The trim removed 3 bases at V and 5 bases at J, leaving 7 bases unmatched. Germline V CDR1 and CDR2: SQVTM, ANQGSEA.

This chain connects TRBV7-9 to TRBJ2-7, with TRBD2 identical over 10 bases. The V gene end was trimmed by 5 bases and the J gene end by 7 bases; junction bases not matched to a gene: 8. The length of the CDR3 is 14 residues. CDR1 and CDR2 (germline): SEHNR, FQNEAQ (reference sequence). The CDR3 loop reads CASSRTSGTGEQYF. CDR3 in DNA: TGTGCCAGCAGCCGGACTAGCGGAACGGGGGAGCAGTACTTC.

This CDR3 is CASSYSSGGRPGKAFF. For the CDR3, the DNA is TGTGCCAGCAGTTACTCGTCTGGGGGCAGGCCGGGGAAAGCTTTCTTT. V usage is TRBV6-6 and J usage is TRBJ1-1; TRBD1 might be the D (6 bases). The length of the CDR3 is 16 residues. The V end was cut by 0 bases, the J end by 9 bases, with 20 bases between. Germline CDR1 MNHNY, CDR2 SVGAGI (reference sequence).

This sequence joins TRBV15 and TRBJ2-5; D unresolved. Germline CDR1 reads LNHNV; CDR2 reads YYDKDF (reference sequence). CDR3 length: 14 residues. V was pared by 5 bases and J by 5 bases, with 15 bases between. CDR3 sequence reads: CATSGRVTGETQYF. CDR3 in DNA: TGTGCCACCAGCGGACGGGTAACTGGGGAGACCCAGTACTTC.

The chain recombines TRBV10-1 with TRBJ2-5, with D possibly matching TRBD2 (5 bases). Trimming stripped 2 bases from V and 3 bases from J, with 7 bases between. There are 13 residues in the CDR3. Germline V gene sequence: CDR1 WNHNN, CDR2 SYGVQD (reference sequence). The CDR3 DNA reads TGCGCCAGCAGTGAGAGGACTGAAGAGACCCAGTACTTC. Residues: CASSERTEETQYF.

V gene TRBV5-4 combines with J gene TRBJ2-3, with 8 positions matching TRBD2. CDR3 length: 15 residues. CDR1 is SGHNT and CDR2 is YYREEE in the germline V gene (reference sequence). J gave up 1 base and V 3 bases, and 4 bases lay outside the gene matches. The DNA for the CDR3 is TGTGCCAGCAGCTCAACTAGCGGTCGCACAGATACGCAGTATTTT. It encodes CASSSTSGRTDTQYF. Combining the CDR3 with reference TRBV5-4 and TRBJ2-3 gives the whole variable domain ETGVTQSPTHLIKTRGQQVTLRCSSQSGHNTVSWYQQALGQGPQFIFQYYREEENGRGNFPPRFSGLQFPNYSSELNVNALELDDSALYLCASSSTSGRTDTQYFGPGTRLTVL.

The rearrangement joins TRBV4-1 to TRBJ2-3; D unresolved. V was trimmed by 5 bases and J by 2 bases, leaving 5 bases between them. Per germline, CDR1 MGHRA and CDR2 YSYEKL. The CDR3 totals 12 residues. CDR3 residues: CASSFPTDTQYF. CDR3 nucleotide sequence: TGCGCCAGCAGCTTCCCCACAGATACGCAGTATTTT.

In DNA, the CDR3 is TGTGCCAGTAGCGCGCTAGCGGGAGTCACCGGGGAGCTGTTTTTT. It translates to CASSALAGVTGELFF. The V and J genes are TRBV19 and TRBJ2-2; 10 nucleotides match TRBD2. CDR1 is LNHDA, CDR2 SQIVND, per germline (reference sequence). With 6 bases clipped from V and 4 bases from J, the junction kept 5 bases outside the gene matches. The CDR3 loop spans 15 amino acids.

The CDR3 loop reads CASRASGRGETQYF. The CDR3 DNA reads TGTGCCAGCAGAGCGAGCGGGAGGGGGGAGACCCAGTACTTC. The chain joins TRBV6-5 to TRBJ2-5; 10 positions match TRBD2. The V and J ends lost 6 bases and 5 bases, in that order; junction bases with no gene match: 6. Germline lookup yields CDR1 MNHEY and CDR2 SVGAGI. The CDR3 covers 14 residues.

This chain connects TRBV5-1 to TRBJ2-1; TRBD2 aligns across 10 bases. Germline assignment: CDR1 SGHRS and CDR2 YFSETQ. Trimming took 3 bases from V and 7 from J; bases not matched to a gene: 7. This CDR3 comprises 15 residues. CDR3 DNA sequence: TGCGCCAGCAGCTGGGGGGCTAGCGGGAGTAATGAGCAGTTCTTC. Translated, it gives CASSWGASGSNEQFF.

The chain employs TRBV7-2 and TRBJ1-1; possibly TRBD1 for D (6 bases). This CDR3 comprises 15 residues. Germline V gives CDR1 SGHTA, CDR2 FQGNSA. V was shortened by 3 bases and J by 4 bases, with 15 bases between the two germline ends. The CDR3 DNA sequence: TGTGCCAGCAGCTTCCTCCCCGGACAGAGCACTGAAGCTTTCTTT. This encodes CASSFLPGQSTEAFF.

The chain couples TRBV11-2 to TRBJ2-3; 13 bases align to TRBD2. The trim removed 6 bases at V and 1 base at J, leaving 10 bases unmatched. The CDR3 spans 18 residues. The germline V gene has CDR1 SGHAT and CDR2 FQNNGV. DNA for the CDR3: TGTGCCAGCAGTCCCGGACTAGCGGGAGCCCTACGCACAGATACGCAGTATTTT. This codes for CASSPGLAGALRTDTQYF.